These 30 T cell receptor beta chains were all obtained from the same sample, sequenced in a study of spatial heterogeneity in lung cancer. Specified time point: blood at routine non-recurrence follow-up after resection. A single record per CDR3 protein comes from TCRdb applying MiXCR to the 5' RACE reads. This table has some 46,000 distinct CDR3 sequences, around 11% appearing once. The sample consisted of PBMCs, taken at follow-up. The source of these receptors is a male donor with early-stage non-small cell lung cancer.

This clonotype was counted only a few times. This chain links TRBV5-1 with TRBJ2-3; D is unclear. Germline lookup yields CDR1 SGHRS and CDR2 YFSETQ. V dropped 2 bases and J dropped 6 bases, with 10 bases sitting between them. CDR3 length equals 13 residues. The DNA for the CDR3 is TGCGCCAGCAGCTTTGGATCGGAGGATACGCAGTATTTT. Its protein is CASSFGSEDTQYF. Full variable domain (outside the CDR3, taken from reference TRBV5-1 and TRBJ2-3): KAGVTQTPRYLIKTRGQQVTLSCSPISGHRSVSWYQQTPGQGLQFLFEYFSETQRNKGNFPGRFSGRQFSNSRSEMNVSTLELGDSALYLCASSFGSEDTQYFGPGTRLTVL.

The V call is TRBV28, the J call TRBJ2-3, with D hard to call. The CDR3 sequence is 14 residues long. Germline V CDR1 and CDR2: MDHEN, SYDVKM. The ends were cut back, 6 bases at V and 2 bases at J, with 12 bases in the middle. CDR3: CASSARMFTDTQYF. CDR3 sequence (DNA): TGTGCCAGCAGCGCACGCATGTTCACAGATACGCAGTATTTT.

This clonotype was seen many times. The chain has TRBV6-2 or TRBV6-3 and TRBJ1-2; 8 nucleotides agree with TRBD1. The CDR3 sequence is 13 residues long. J gave up 7 bases and V 6 bases, and 7 bases lay outside the gene matches. Germline lookup yields CDR1 MNHEY and CDR2 SVGEGT. For the CDR3, the DNA is TGTGCCAGCAGGACAGGGGCCGCGTCTGGCTACACCTTC. Protein sequence: CASRTGAASGYTF.

In this sample, this clonotype turned up a few times. The rearrangement uses TRBV5-1 and TRBJ2-1, with 8 nucleotides matching TRBD2. CDR3 length: 15 amino acids. The trim removed 6 bases at V and 2 bases at J, leaving 7 bases unmatched. Per the germline V gene, CDR1 is SGHRS and CDR2 is YFSETQ. CDR3 nucleotides: TGCGCCAGCACCCTGGGCGGGGGGCCCTACAATGAGCAGTTCTTC. Amino acid sequence: CASTLGGGPYNEQFF. The whole variable domain, remainder taken from reference TRBV5-1 and TRBJ2-1, is KAGVTQTPRYLIKTRGQQVTLSCSPISGHRSVSWYQQTPGQGLQFLFEYFSETQRNKGNFPGRFSGRQFSNSRSEMNVSTLELGDSALYLCASTLGGGPYNEQFFGPGTRLTVL.

This sequence joins TRBV25-1 and TRBJ2-3, with D tentatively TRBD2 (6 bases). CDR3 length: 13 residues. Looked up from germline, CDR1 is MGHDK and CDR2 is SYGVNS. With 3 bases removed from V and 6 bases from J, the gap between germline ends came to 10 bases. CDR3 sequence (DNA): TGTGCCAGCAGTGAGGAGGGCCGGGATACGCAGTATTTT. This encodes CASSEEGRDTQYF.

This clonotype was observed a few times. The chain couples TRBV7-8 to TRBJ1-5; D is uncertain. V lost 5 bases, J lost 3 bases, and 11 bases lay in between. The germline V gene has CDR1 SGHVS and CDR2 FQNEAQ. This CDR3 is 14 amino acids long. This CDR3 reads CASSHEGYNQPQHF. The DNA of the CDR3 is TGTGCCAGCAGCCACGAGGGCTACAATCAGCCCCAGCATTTT.

This clonotype was seen repeatedly, ten times or more. The CDR3 DNA reads TGTGCCATCGGAGGTGGGGAATTACGTCAGCCCCAGCATTTT. Protein sequence: CAIGGGELRQPQHF. The chain has TRBV10-3 and TRBJ1-5; D is uncertain. The germline V gene has CDR1 ENHRY and CDR2 SYGVKD. V was trimmed by 8 bases and J by 6 bases, leaving 17 bases between them. The CDR3 is 14 residues long.

This clonotype was counted only a few times. The rearrangement uses TRBV3-1 and TRBJ1-1; no definite D call. Germline V gene lookup returns CDR1 LGHDT and CDR2 YNNKEL (reference sequence). V lost 0 bases and J lost 0, with 8 bases in between. CDR3 length: 15 amino acids. As DNA, the CDR3 is TGTGCCAGCAGCCAAGATAGGCAGTTGAACACTGAAGCTTTCTTT. Its protein product is CASSQDRQLNTEAFF.

The sample holds a few counts of this clonotype. The chain is built from TRBV6-1 and TRBJ1-1; D gene unclear. V lost 4 bases, J lost 0 bases, and 6 bases lay in between. CDR1 and CDR2 from the germline V gene are MNHNS and SASEGT. CDR3 size: 13 residues. This chain's CDR3 is CASSGPMNTEAFF. DNA for the CDR3: TGTGCCAGCAGTGGACCTATGAACACTGAAGCTTTCTTT.

The chain has TRBV18 and TRBJ2-1, with D tentatively TRBD1 (5 bases). The V end was cut by 3 bases, the J end by 8 bases, with 11 bases between. Germline lookup yields CDR1 KGHSH and CDR2 LQKENI. The CDR3 length is 13 residues. This chain's CDR3 is CASSPPWGDEQFF. The CDR3, as DNA: TGTGCCAGCTCACCGCCCTGGGGCGATGAGCAGTTCTTC.

This clonotype was observed a handful of times. The chain combines TRBV6-5 with TRBJ2-3; 8 positions agree with TRBD1. The length of the CDR3 is 15 residues. CDR1 and CDR2 from the germline V gene are MNHEY and SVGAGI. After removal of 0 bases from V and 1 base from J, the junction contained 0 bases not matched to a gene. This chain's CDR3 is CASSYSDRGTDTQYF. Here the CDR3 DNA reads TGTGCCAGCAGTTACTCGGACAGGGGCACAGATACGCAGTATTTT.

This clonotype was observed a few times. The chain uses TRBV29-1 and TRBJ1-1, with D unresolved. Trimming cost V 7 bases and J 0 bases, with 21 bases left between them. Germline V CDR1 and CDR2: SQVTM, ANQGSEA. CDR3 length equals 16 residues. The CDR3 sequence: CSALVAPRLMNTEAFF. For the CDR3, the DNA is TGCAGCGCCCTGGTAGCGCCGCGGCTTATGAACACTGAAGCTTTCTTT.

This clonotype turned up a few times. The V and J genes are TRBV7-2 and TRBJ2-1; maybe TRBD1 (5 bases). Trimming removed 1 base at V and 10 bases at J, with 11 bases between. CDR3 length equals 13 residues. Germline CDR1 is SGHTA and CDR2 is FQGNSA. CDR3 amino acids: CASSLVWQGEQFF. In DNA, the CDR3 is TGTGCCAGCAGCTTAGTTTGGCAGGGCGAGCAGTTCTTC.

The V call is TRBV20-1, the J call TRBJ2-7; D uncertain. V was trimmed by 4 bases and J by 5 bases, leaving 12 bases between them. CDR1 and CDR2 (germline): DFQATT, SNEGSKA (reference sequence). The CDR3 totals 12 residues. The CDR3 bases are TGCAGTGCTAACTTCAGGTTCCACGAGCAGTACTTC. It is translated as CSANFRFHEQYF.

This clonotype was recorded a few times. The V and J genes are TRBV4-3 and TRBJ2-7, with D possibly matching TRBD2 (6 bases). This CDR3 region has 16 residues. The germline V gene encodes CDR1 LGHNA and CDR2 YSLEER. V was shortened by 0 bases and J by 2 bases, with 14 bases between the two germline ends. CDR3 residues: CASSQDWGDFPYEQYF. The CDR3 coding sequence is TGCGCCAGCAGCCAAGATTGGGGGGACTTTCCCTACGAGCAGTACTTC.

This clonotype appeared a few times. The genes are TRBV6-2 or TRBV6-3 and TRBJ2-3; D is ambiguous. The length of the CDR3 is 15 residues. The germline V gene encodes CDR1 MNHEY and CDR2 SVGEGT. Trimming took 7 bases from V and 1 from J, leaving 15 bases between them. The CDR3 DNA follows: TGTGCCAGCACCTCAAACGGTGTTGGCACAGATACGCAGTATTTT. This gives the protein CASTSNGVGTDTQYF.

The sample holds many counts of this clonotype. This sequence joins TRBV20-1 and TRBJ2-7; D call uncertain. The length of the CDR3 is 13 residues. CDR1 is DFQATT and CDR2 is SNEGSKA in the germline V gene (reference sequence). V lost 3 bases to trimming and J lost 6 bases, with 15 bases between them. CDR3 in amino acids: CSASRPGSFEQYF. The CDR3 DNA reads as TGCAGTGCTAGTCGTCCAGGAAGTTTCGAGCAGTACTTC.

The table lists this clonotype with a few counts. The chain joins TRBV5-1 to TRBJ2-1; 9 bases align to TRBD2. The germline V gene encodes CDR1 SGHRS and CDR2 YFSETQ. V lost 4 bases and J lost 7; bases outside the gene matches: 9. This CDR3 contains 15 residues. For the CDR3, the DNA is TGCGCCAGCAGCCCGGGCGGGAGGGCCGGGAATGAGCAGTTCTTC. It translates to CASSPGGRAGNEQFF. The full variable domain, with the rest looked up from reference TRBV5-1 and TRBJ2-1, is KAGVTQTPRYLIKTRGQQVTLSCSPISGHRSVSWYQQTPGQGLQFLFEYFSETQRNKGNFPGRFSGRQFSNSRSEMNVSTLELGDSALYLCASSPGGRAGNEQFFGPGTRLTVL.

This clonotype was recorded at least ten times. V usage is TRBV13 and J usage is TRBJ1-1; perhaps TRBD1 as D (5 bases). From germline, CDR1 is PRHDT and CDR2 FYEKMQ (reference sequence). Trimming removed 2 bases at V and 7 bases at J, with 14 bases between. The CDR3 has 14 residues. The CDR3 sequence is CASSLSPGRGEAFF. CDR3 nucleotides: TGTGCCAGCAGCTTAAGTCCAGGGCGGGGTGAAGCTTTCTTT.

Only a few counts were recorded for this clonotype. The chain is built from TRBV6-4 and TRBJ2-2; D not resolved. This CDR3 has 13 residues. Germline V gives CDR1 MRHNA, CDR2 SNTAGT. The V and J ends lost 4 bases and 4 bases respectively, with 7 bases between them. The CDR3 bases are TGTGCCAGCAGTGCGCAGGCCACCGGGGAGCTGTTTTTT. Amino acids: CASSAQATGELFF.

In this sample, this clonotype turned up a few times. The chain is built from TRBV5-6 and TRBJ1-6; D ambiguous. This CDR3 is built from 14 residues. Trimming removed 1 base at V and 5 bases at J, with 7 bases between. CDR1 is SGHDT and CDR2 is YYEEEE in the germline V gene. The chain's CDR3 is CASSLLLDNSPLHF. The CDR3 DNA sequence: TGTGCCAGCAGCTTGCTACTGGATAATTCACCCCTCCACTTT.

The chain recombines TRBV7-3 with TRBJ1-5, with a tentative D call TRBD1 (5 bases). V was pared by 1 base and J by 0 bases, with 10 bases between. The germline gives CDR1 SGHTA, CDR2 FQGTGA. This CDR3 is built from 16 residues. CDR3 residues: CASSLNVRASNQPQHF. As DNA, the CDR3 is TGTGCCAGCAGCTTAAACGTCAGGGCTAGCAATCAGCCCCAGCATTTT.

The table lists this clonotype with many counts. J is TRBJ1-2 and V is TRBV7-9; 10 bases map to TRBD1. The CDR3 consists of 15 residues. V lost 1 base and J lost 7; bases outside the gene matches: 6. From germline, CDR1 is SEHNR and CDR2 FQNEAQ (reference sequence). The CDR3 here is CASSLGDRGGGGYTF. DNA for the CDR3: TGTGCCAGCAGCTTAGGGGACAGGGGAGGCGGTGGCTACACCTTC.

Only a few counts were recorded for this clonotype. The chain's CDR3 is CSGTSDSYNEQFF. DNA for the CDR3: TGCAGCGGGACTAGTGACTCCTACAATGAGCAGTTCTTC. V is TRBV29-1 and J is TRBJ2-1; 7 bases agree with TRBD2. Unmatched junction bases numbered 3, after V lost 7 bases and J lost 0 bases. Germline CDR1 reads SQVTM; CDR2 reads ANQGSEA. The CDR3 has 13 residues.

The chain combines TRBV12-3 or TRBV12-4 with TRBJ1-1; 7 bases map to TRBD1. V dropped 6 bases and J dropped 6; count of bases not matched to a gene: 4. This CDR3 contains 12 residues. CDR3 sequence: CASSRTGAEAFF. CDR3 DNA: TGTGCCAGCAGCCGGACAGGCGCTGAAGCTTTCTTT.

V gene TRBV15 combines with J gene TRBJ1-6; weak D call: TRBD1 (5 bases). This CDR3 comprises 15 residues. The germline V gene encodes CDR1 LNHNV and CDR2 YYDKDF (reference sequence). V lost 6 bases to trimming and J lost 10 bases, with 19 bases between them. The CDR3, as DNA: TGTGCCACCAGTCTTCACCGGCAGGGCGGATCACCCCTCCACTTT. Its translation is CATSLHRQGGSPLHF.

This clonotype was detected ten times or more. The chain employs TRBV12-3 or TRBV12-4 and TRBJ1-6, with a possible D match to TRBD1 (6 bases). With 7 bases removed from V and 7 bases from J, the gap between germline ends came to 17 bases. This CDR3 has 15 amino acids. The CDR3 reads CASKQTGMENSPLHF. The CDR3 nucleotides are TGTGCCAGCAAGCAAACAGGGATGGAAAATTCACCCCTCCACTTT.

This clonotype was counted many times. The chain has TRBV24-1 and TRBJ2-2; the D gene is possibly TRBD2 (5 bases). Looked up from germline, CDR1 is KGHDR and CDR2 is SFDVKD. The CDR3 length is 13 residues. The V end lost 9 bases, the J end lost 6 bases, and 13 bases lay between the germline ends. CDR3 coding DNA: TGTGCCACCGCACGGGAAGGGCCCGGGGAGCTGTTTTTT. This sequence encodes CATAREGPGELFF.

This clonotype has a handful of counts. The rearrangement joins TRBV7-8 to TRBJ1-1; unclear D gene. Germline values: CDR1 SGHVS, CDR2 FQNEAQ. The CDR3 is 15 residues long. Deletions cut 2 bases from V and 0 bases from J, with 10 bases between. The CDR3 here is CASSLTSTLNTEAFF. The CDR3 nucleotides are TGTGCCAGCAGCTTAACTTCCACATTGAACACTGAAGCTTTCTTT.

This clonotype was found many times. The V call is TRBV10-3, the J call TRBJ1-1; D is uncertain. V was cut by 0 bases and J by 8 bases, with 16 bases left in between. This CDR3 is built from 15 residues. CDR1 and CDR2 from the germline V gene are ENHRY and SYGVKD. The CDR3 DNA follows: TGTGCCATCAGTGAGTCACAATTAAATACAGAAGAAGCTTTCTTT. Its protein product is CAISESQLNTEEAFF.